Below are 2 T cell receptor beta chains sequenced from a single sample in a study of blood T cell repertoires in COVID-19. Only in-frame clones appear in the TCRdb table, and some are missing; sequencing was by immunoSEQ multiplex PCR. The sample shows some 58,000 clones, about nine tenths of them seen only once. Sample: peripheral blood. These receptors were obtained from a man in his forties with acute or convalescent COVID-19.

The genes are TRBV19 and TRBJ1-2; weak D call: TRBD1 (5 bases). V lost 2 bases and J 1 base, leaving 20 bases between the germline ends. The CDR3 extends over 18 amino acids. CDR1 and CDR2 (germline): LNHDA, SQIVND (reference sequence). The CDR3 spells CASSILPRVGGINYGYTF. CDR3 nucleotide sequence: TGTGCCAGTAGTATACTGCCCAGGGTTGGCGGGATTAACTATGGCTACACCTTC.

The gene calls are TRBV3-1 (or the pseudogene TRBV3-2) and TRBJ1-4; D remains unclear. This CDR3 comprises 14 residues. The V gene's germline CDR1 is LGHDT and CDR2 YNNKEL (reference sequence). The V end was cut by 0 bases, the J end by 7 bases, with 9 bases between. Here the CDR3 DNA reads TGTGCCAGCAGCCAAGAGGCCGTCCGTGAAAAACTGTTTTTT. This encodes CASSQEAVREKLFF.